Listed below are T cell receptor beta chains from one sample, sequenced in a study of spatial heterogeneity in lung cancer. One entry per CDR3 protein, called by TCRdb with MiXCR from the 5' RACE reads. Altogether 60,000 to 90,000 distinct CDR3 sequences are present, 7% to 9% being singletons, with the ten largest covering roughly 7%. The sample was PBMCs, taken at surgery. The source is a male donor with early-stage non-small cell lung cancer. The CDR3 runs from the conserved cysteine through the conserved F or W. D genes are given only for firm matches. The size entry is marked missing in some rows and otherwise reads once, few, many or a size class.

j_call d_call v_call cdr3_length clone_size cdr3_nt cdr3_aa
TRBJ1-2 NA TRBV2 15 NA TGTGCCAGCAGTGAACGGGACAACCCCAATCATGGCTACACCTTC CASSERDNPNHGYTF
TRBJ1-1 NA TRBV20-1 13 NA TGCAGTGCTAGGAGGACTATGAACACTGAAGCTTTCTTT CSARRTMNTEAFF
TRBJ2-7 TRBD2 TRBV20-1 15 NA TGCAGTGCTAGAGATCTCCTAGCGGGGACCTACGAGCAGTACTTC CSARDLLAGTYEQYF
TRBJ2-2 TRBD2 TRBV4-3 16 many TGCGCCAGCAGCCAACTTGGGAGGGCAGGCGCCGGGGAGCTGTTTTTT CASSQLGRAGAGELFF
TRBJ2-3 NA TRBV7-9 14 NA TGTGCCAGCAGCTTAATGGGGGGCACAGATACGCAGTATTTT CASSLMGGTDTQYF
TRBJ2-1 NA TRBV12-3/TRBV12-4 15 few TGTGCCAGCAGTTCCGAGGCGGTGGCCTACAATGAGCAGTTCTTC CASSSEAVAYNEQFF
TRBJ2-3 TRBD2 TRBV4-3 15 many TGCGCCAGCAGCCCTAGCGGGAACGTGGCAGATACGCAGTATTTT CASSPSGNVADTQYF
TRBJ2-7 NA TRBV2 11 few TGTGCCGGTCGGACAGAATACGAGCAGTACTTC CAGRTEYEQYF
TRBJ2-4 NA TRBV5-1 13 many TGCGCCAGCAGCTTGGCCCCCGAAAACATTCAGTACTTC CASSLAPENIQYF
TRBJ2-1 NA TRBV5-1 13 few TGCGCCAGCAGCTCGGCGTTCGACAATGAGCAGTTCTTC CASSSAFDNEQFF
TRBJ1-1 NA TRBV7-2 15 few TGTGCCAGCAGCCCAACGGGGGGAGGGTACACTGAAGCTTTCTTT CASSPTGGGYTEAFF
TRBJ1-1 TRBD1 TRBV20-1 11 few TGCAGTGCGGGACAGGGGGACGATGCTTTCTTT CSAGQGDDAFF
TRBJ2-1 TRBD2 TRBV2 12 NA TGTGCCAGCAGGCGGGAGGGGAATGAGCAGTTCTTC CASRREGNEQFF
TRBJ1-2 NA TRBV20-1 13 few TGCAGTGCTAGAGATCCAAGACTATCCGGCTACACCTTC CSARDPRLSGYTF
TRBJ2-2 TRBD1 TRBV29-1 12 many TGCAGCGTTAACGTTGGACAGGGATCGCTGTTTTTT CSVNVGQGSLFF
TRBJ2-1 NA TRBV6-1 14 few TGTGCCAGCAGTGAACGGGACCACGACAATGAGCAGTTCTTC CASSERDHDNEQFF